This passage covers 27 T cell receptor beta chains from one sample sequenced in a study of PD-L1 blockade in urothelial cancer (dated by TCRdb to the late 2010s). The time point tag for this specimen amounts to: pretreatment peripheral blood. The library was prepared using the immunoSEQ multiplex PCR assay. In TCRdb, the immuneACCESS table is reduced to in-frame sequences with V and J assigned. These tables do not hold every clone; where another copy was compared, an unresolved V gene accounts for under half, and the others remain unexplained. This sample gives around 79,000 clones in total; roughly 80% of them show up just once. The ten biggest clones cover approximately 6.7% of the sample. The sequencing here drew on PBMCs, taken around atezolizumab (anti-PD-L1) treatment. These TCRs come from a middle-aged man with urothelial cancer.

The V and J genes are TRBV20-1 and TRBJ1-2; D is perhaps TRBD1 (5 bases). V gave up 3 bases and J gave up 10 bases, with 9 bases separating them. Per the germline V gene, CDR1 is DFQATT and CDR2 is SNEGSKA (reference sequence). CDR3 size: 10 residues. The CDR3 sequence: CSASREDYTF. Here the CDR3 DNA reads TGCAGTGCTAGCAGGGAGGACTACACCTTC.

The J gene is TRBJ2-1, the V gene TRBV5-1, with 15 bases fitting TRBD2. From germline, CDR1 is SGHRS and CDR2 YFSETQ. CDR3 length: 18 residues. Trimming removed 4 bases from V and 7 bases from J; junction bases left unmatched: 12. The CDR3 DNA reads TGCGCCAGCAGCCCGGGACTAGCGGGAGGCCCAAGGGGAAATGAGCAGTTCTTC. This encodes CASSPGLAGGPRGNEQFF.

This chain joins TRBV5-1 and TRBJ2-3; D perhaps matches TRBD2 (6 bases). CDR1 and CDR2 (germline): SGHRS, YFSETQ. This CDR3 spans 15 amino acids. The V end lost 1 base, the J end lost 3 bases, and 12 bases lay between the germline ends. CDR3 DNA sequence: TGCGCCAGCAGCTTGACTAGCCGGAAAACAGATACGCAGTATTTT. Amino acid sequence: CASSLTSRKTDTQYF.

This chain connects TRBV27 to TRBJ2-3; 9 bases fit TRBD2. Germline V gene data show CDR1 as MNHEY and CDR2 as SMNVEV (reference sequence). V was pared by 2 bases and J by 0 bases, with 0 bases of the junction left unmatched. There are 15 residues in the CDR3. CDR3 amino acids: CASSLSGRSTDTQYF. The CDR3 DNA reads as TGTGCCAGCAGTTTAAGCGGGAGGAGCACAGATACGCAGTATTTT.

The CDR3 reads CASSPTSGDEQYF. CDR3 sequence (DNA): TGTGCCAGCAGCCCGACTAGCGGGGACGAGCAGTACTTC. The chain employs TRBV4-2 and TRBJ2-7; 11 nucleotides align to TRBD2. CDR3 length: 13 residues. With V trimmed by 4 bases and J by 5 bases, 1 base remained unmatched. Germline V gives CDR1 LGHNA, CDR2 YNFKEQ.

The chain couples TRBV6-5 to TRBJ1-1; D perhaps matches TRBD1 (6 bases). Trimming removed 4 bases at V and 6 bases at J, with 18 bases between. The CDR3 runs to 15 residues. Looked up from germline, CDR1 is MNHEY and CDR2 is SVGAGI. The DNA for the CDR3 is TGTGCCAGCAGTTCCAGGACAGTAGGAACAGCTGAAGCTTTCTTT. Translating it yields CASSSRTVGTAEAFF.

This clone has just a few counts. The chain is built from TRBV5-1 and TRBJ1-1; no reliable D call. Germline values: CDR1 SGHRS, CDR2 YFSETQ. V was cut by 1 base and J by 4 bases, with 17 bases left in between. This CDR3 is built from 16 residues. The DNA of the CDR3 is TGCGCCAGCAGCTTGCGAGAGGTTCAGGACTTCACTGAAGCTTTCTTT. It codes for CASSLREVQDFTEAFF.

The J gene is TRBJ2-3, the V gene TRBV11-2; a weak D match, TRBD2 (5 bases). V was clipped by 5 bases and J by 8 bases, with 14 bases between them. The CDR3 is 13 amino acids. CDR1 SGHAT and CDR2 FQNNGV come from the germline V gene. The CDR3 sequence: CASSVEVRGTQYF. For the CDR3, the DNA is TGTGCCAGCAGCGTCGAGGTTCGGGGTACGCAGTATTTT. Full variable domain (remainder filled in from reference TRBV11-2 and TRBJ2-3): EAGVAQSPRYKIIEKRQSVAFWCNPISGHATLYWYQQILGQGPKLLIQFQNNGVVDDSQLPKDRFSAERLKGVDSTLKIQPAKLEDSAVYLCASSVEVRGTQYFGPGTRLTVL.

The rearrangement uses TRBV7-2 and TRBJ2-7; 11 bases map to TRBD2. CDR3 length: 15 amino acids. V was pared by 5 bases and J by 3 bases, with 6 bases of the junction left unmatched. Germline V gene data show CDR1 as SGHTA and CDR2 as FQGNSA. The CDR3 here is CASSTSGTSGYEQYF. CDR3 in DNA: TGTGCCAGCAGCACTAGTGGGACTAGCGGCTACGAGCAGTACTTC.

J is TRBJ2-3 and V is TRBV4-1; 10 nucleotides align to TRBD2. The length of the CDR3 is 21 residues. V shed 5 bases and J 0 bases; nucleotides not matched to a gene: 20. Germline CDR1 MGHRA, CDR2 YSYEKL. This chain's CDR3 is CASSGLAGAFPHFPSTDTQYF. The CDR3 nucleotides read TGCGCCAGCAGCGGTCTAGCGGGGGCCTTTCCACACTTCCCCAGCACAGATACGCAGTATTTT.

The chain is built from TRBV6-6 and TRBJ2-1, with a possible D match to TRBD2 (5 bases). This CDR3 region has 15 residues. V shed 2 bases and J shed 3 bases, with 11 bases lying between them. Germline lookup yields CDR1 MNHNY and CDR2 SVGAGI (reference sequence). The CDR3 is CASSYGLRSYNEQFF. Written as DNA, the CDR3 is TGTGCCAGCAGTTACGGACTGCGGAGCTACAATGAGCAGTTCTTC.

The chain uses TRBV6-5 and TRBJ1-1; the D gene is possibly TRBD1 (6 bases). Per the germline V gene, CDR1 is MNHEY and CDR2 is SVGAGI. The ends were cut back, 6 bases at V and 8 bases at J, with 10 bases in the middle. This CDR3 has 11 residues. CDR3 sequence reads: CASRTGGEAFF. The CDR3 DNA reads TGTGCCAGCAGGACAGGAGGCGAAGCTTTCTTT.

This CDR3 reads CASRQGTHEQYF. In DNA, the CDR3 is TGCGCCAGCCGACAGGGAACCCACGAGCAGTACTTC. This chain joins TRBV5-1 and TRBJ2-7; TRBD1 matches 7 bases. The CDR3 length is 12 residues. The germline V gene has CDR1 SGHRS and CDR2 YFSETQ. With 7 bases clipped from V and 5 bases from J, the junction kept 6 bases outside the gene matches.

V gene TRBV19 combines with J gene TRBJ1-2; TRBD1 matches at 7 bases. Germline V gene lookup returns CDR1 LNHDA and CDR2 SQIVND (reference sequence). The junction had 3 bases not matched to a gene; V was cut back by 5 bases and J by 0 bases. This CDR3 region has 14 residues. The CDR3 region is CASSLDRTNYGYTF. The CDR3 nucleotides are TGTGCCAGTAGTTTGGACAGGACTAACTATGGCTACACCTTC.

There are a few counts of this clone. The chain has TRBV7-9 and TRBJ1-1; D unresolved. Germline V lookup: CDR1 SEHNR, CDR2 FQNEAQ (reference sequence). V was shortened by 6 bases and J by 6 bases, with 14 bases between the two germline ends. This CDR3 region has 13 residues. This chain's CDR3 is CASSPKFGAEAFF. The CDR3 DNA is TGTGCCAGCAGTCCGAAATTCGGGGCTGAAGCTTTCTTT.

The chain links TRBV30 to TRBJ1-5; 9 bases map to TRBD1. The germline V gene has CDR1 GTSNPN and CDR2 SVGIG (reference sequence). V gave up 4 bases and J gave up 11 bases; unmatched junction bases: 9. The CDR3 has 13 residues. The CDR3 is CAWKGQGQSAQHF. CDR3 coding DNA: TGTGCCTGGAAGGGACAGGGACAGTCAGCCCAGCATTTT.

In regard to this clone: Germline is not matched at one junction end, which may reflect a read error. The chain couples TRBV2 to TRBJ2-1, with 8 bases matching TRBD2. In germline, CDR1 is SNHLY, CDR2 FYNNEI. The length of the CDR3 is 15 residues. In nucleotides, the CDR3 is TGTGCCAACAGTTTTACCGGACTAGCCGGCAATGAGCAGTTCTTC. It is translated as CANSFTGLAGNEQFF.

CDR3 nucleotides: TGTGCCAGCAGCTATGGACTAGCGGACCGCTACGAGCAGTACTTC. The encoded protein is CASSYGLADRYEQYF. The gene calls are TRBV6-5 and TRBJ2-7; 10 bases match TRBD2. Germline lookup yields CDR1 MNHEY and CDR2 SVGAGI. V lost 6 bases to trimming and J lost 3 bases; unmatched junction nucleotides: 8. The CDR3 spans 15 residues.

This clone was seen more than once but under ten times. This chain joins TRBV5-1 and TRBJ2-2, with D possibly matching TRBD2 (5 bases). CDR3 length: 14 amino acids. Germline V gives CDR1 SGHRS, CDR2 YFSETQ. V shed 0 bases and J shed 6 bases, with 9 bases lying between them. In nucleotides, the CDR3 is TGCGCCAGCAGCTTGGAACCGGGGTCCGGGGAGCTGTTTTTT. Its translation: CASSLEPGSGELFF.

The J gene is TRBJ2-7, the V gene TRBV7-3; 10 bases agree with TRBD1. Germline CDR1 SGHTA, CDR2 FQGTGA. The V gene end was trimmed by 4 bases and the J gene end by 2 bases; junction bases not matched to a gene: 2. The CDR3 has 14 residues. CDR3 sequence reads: CASSYDRGPYEQYF. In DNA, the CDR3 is TGTGCCAGCAGCTACGACAGGGGGCCCTACGAGCAGTACTTC.

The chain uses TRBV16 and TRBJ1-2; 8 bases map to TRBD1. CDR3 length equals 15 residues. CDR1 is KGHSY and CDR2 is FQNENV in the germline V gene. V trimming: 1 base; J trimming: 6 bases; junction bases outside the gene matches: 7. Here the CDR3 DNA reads TGTGCCAGCAGCCAATTTCAGGGGGCCCCTGATGGCTACACCTTC. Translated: CASSQFQGAPDGYTF.

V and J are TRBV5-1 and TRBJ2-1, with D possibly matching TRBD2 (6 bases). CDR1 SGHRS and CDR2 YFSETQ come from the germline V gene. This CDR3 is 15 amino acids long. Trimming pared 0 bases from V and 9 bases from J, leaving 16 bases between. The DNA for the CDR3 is TGCGCCAGCAGCTTGGGGTCTAGCCGGGGAGGTGAGCAGTTCTTC. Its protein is CASSLGSSRGGEQFF.

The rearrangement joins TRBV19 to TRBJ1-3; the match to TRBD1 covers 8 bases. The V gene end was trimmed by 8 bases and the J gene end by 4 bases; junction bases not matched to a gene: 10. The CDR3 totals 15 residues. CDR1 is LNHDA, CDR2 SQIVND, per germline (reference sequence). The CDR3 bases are TGTGCCAGTGCCCTGACAGGGGTTGGGGGAAACACCATATATTTT. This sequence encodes CASALTGVGGNTIYF.

The CDR3 is CASIRGSVSNQPQHF. Here the CDR3 DNA reads TGTGCCAGCATAAGGGGCTCGGTAAGCAATCAGCCCCAGCATTTT. This chain links TRBV28 with TRBJ1-5; the D gene is possibly TRBD1 (5 bases). Trimming shortened V by 7 bases and J by 1 base, and 14 bases separated the two germline ends. Germline values: CDR1 MDHEN, CDR2 SYDVKM. The CDR3 loop spans 15 amino acids.

The CDR3 DNA is TGTGCCAGCAGTTTTACAGGGCGAGGTCAGCCCCAGCATTTT. Its translation: CASSFTGRGQPQHF. This chain links TRBV27 with TRBJ1-5, with D tentatively TRBD1 (6 bases). CDR1 is MNHEY, CDR2 SMNVEV, per germline (reference sequence). The CDR3 has 14 amino acids. Trimming left V 3 bases short and J 6 bases short, with 12 bases between.

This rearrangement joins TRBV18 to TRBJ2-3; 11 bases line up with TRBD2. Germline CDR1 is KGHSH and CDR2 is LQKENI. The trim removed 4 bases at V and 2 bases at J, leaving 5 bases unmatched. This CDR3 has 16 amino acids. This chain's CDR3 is CASSRTSGSATDTQYF. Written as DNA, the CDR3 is TGTGCCAGCTCACGAACTAGCGGGAGCGCCACAGATACGCAGTATTTT.

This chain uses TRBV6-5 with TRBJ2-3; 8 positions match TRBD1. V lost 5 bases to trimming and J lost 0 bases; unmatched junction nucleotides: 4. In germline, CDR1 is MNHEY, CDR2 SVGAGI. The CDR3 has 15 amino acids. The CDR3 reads CASSRTGKSTDTQYF. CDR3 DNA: TGTGCCAGCAGTCGGACAGGGAAGAGCACAGATACGCAGTATTTT.